This TCR beta chain was sequenced for a study of blood T cell repertoires in COVID-19. Across the whole study: Acute and convalescent COVID-19 specimens originated in the United States, Italy and Spain. T cells, B-cell-depleted T cells, or PBMCs supplied cDNA or gDNA.

Authors' analysis steps: Amplified reference gene primers provided the basis for estimating nucleated cell counts. Clones were sequenced by immunoSEQ multiplex PCR, and TCRdb holds only the in-frame ones, with some missing. For V, J and clone size, that table is used; D and trimming come from the DNA. The data show around 180,000 clones, with around four fifths seen just once and about 4.9% held by the top ten. The CDR3 has 15 residues. The germline CDR1 and CDR2 sequences are MNHEY and SMNVEV (reference sequence). V was clipped by 2 bases and J by 1 base, with 10 bases between them. The source is a woman in her 30s with acute or convalescent COVID-19. The J gene is TRBJ2-3, the V gene TRBV27; D is unresolved. The source material was peripheral blood. The CDR3 DNA follows: TGTGCCAGCAGTTTAGACCGCCTAGGCACAGATACGCAGTATTTT. It codes for CASSLDRLGTDTQYF.